Listed here are 3 T cell receptor beta chains from one sample, sequenced in a study of blood T cell repertoires in COVID-19. The assay was immunoSEQ multiplex PCR, and TCRdb's table has in-frame clones only and misses some. The sample holds 300,000 or so clones, around 87% seen once. Sequencing used peripheral blood. The source of these receptors is a woman aged 40 to 50 who had recovered from COVID-19.

The V call is TRBV29-1, the J call TRBJ1-1, with a weak D call TRBD1 (6 bases). The CDR3 runs 14 residues. Germline-derived CDR1 and CDR2 are SQVTM and ANQGSEA. Trimming stripped 4 bases from V and 1 base from J, with 13 bases between. For the CDR3, the DNA is TGCAGCGTTGCGCGGGCAGGGGCGAACACTGAAGCTTTCTTT. Protein sequence: CSVARAGANTEAFF.

The rearrangement uses TRBV23-1 and TRBJ2-5, with TRBD2 matching 10 bases. TRBV23-1 is classed as an ORF, of uncertain function. The junction had 5 bases not matched to a gene; V was cut back by 0 bases and J by 1 base. This CDR3 is built from 17 residues. The CDR3: CASSQSASGGLQETQYF. CDR3 nucleotides: TGCGCCAGCAGTCAATCCGCTAGCGGGGGCCTCCAAGAGACCCAGTACTTC.

V usage is TRBV18 and J usage is TRBJ2-7; the match to TRBD1 covers 9 bases. The CDR3 has 15 amino acids. The germline V gene encodes CDR1 KGHSH and CDR2 LQKENI. The J segment lost 2 bases and the V segment lost 6 bases, leaving 8 bases of the junction unmatched. The CDR3 DNA is TGTGCCAGCTCCCCCGGGACAGGGAGCCCCTACGAGCAGTACTTC. It yields the protein CASSPGTGSPYEQYF.